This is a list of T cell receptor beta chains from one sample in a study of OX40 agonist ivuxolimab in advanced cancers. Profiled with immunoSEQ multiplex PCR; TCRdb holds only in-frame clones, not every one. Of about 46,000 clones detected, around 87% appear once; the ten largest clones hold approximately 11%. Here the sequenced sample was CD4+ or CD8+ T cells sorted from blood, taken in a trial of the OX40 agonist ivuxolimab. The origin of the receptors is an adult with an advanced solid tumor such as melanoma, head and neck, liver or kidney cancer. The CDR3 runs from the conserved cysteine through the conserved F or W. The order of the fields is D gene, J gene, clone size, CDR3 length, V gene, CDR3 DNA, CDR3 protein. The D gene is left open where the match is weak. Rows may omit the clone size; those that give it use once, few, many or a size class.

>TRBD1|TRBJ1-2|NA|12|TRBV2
TGTGCCAGCAACACAGGGGGCTATGGCTACACCTTC
CASNTGGYGYTF
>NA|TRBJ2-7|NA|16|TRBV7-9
TGTGCCAGCAGCAGAGGTCCCCCGGGGGCGTCGGTCGAGCAGTACTTC
CASSRGPPGASVEQYF
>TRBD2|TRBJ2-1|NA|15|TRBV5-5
TGTGCCAGCAGCGAAGCGGGATCCTCCTACAATGAGCAGTTCTTC
CASSEAGSSYNEQFF
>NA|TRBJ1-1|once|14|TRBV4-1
TGCGCCAGCAGCCATCACGGGGGGAACACTGAAGCTTTCTTT
CASSHHGGNTEAFF
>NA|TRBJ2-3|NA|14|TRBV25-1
TGTGCCAGCAGTGAATTGGTTAGCACAGATACGCAGTATTTT
CASSELVSTDTQYF
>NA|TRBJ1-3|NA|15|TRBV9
TGTGCCAGCAGCACTTCTGGTTCCTCTGGAAACACCATATATTTT
CASSTSGSSGNTIYF
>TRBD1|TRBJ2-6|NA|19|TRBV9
TGTGCCAGCAGCGTAGCGTTAGGGACAGTAAACCCTGGGGCCAACGTCCTGACTTTC
CASSVALGTVNPGANVLTF
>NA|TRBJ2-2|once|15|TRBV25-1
TGTGCCAGCAGTGAATTTCTAGGGAACACCGGGGAGCTGTTTTTT
CASSEFLGNTGELFF
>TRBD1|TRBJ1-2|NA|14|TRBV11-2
TGTGCCAGCAGCTTGGGACAGGCTAACTATGGCTACACCTTC
CASSLGQANYGYTF
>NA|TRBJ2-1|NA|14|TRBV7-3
TGTGCCAGCAGCTTAACGGGGGCGTCCGGTGAGCAGTTCTTC
CASSLTGASGEQFF
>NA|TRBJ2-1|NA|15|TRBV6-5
TGTGCCAGCAGTTACGGGGGGACTGGGGACAATGAGCAGTTCTTC
CASSYGGTGDNEQFF
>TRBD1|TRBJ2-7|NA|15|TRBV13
TGTGCCAGCAGCCCGCAGGGGGCAGGTGTCTACGAGCAGTACTTC
CASSPQGAGVYEQYF
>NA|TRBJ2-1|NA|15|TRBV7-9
TGTGCCAGCAGCCCGGGGGAGGGGGCTCCAGATGAGCAGTTCTTC
CASSPGEGAPDEQFF
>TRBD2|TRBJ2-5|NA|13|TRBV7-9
TGTGCCGTGACTAGCCGCCAGGGAGAGACCCAGTACTTC
CAVTSRQGETQYF
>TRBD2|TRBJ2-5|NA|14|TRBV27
TGTGCCAGCAGGACTAGCGGGAGGGGGGAGACCCAGTACTTC
CASRTSGRGETQYF
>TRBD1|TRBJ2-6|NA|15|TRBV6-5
TGTGCCAGCAGTGTCAGGGGGACCGGGGCCAACGTCCTGACTTTC
CASSVRGTGANVLTF
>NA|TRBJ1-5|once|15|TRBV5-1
TGCGCCAGCAGCTTGGAAGGGGGAATCAATCAGCCCCAGCATTTT
CASSLEGGINQPQHF
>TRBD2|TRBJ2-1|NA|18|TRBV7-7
TGTGCTAGCAGCTTGGGACTAGCGGGAGAGAGAGCCTACAATGAGCAGTTCTTC
CASSLGLAGERAYNEQFF
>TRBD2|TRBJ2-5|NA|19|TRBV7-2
TGTGCCAGCAGCCTGGGCGGACTAGCGGGGGGGGTCTACCAAGAGACCCAGTACTTC
CASSLGGLAGGVYQETQYF
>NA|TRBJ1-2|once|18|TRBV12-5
TGTGCTAGTGGTTTTTATATAGCGCCAGGGGAAGCAAACTATGGCTACACCTTC
CASGFYIAPGEANYGYTF
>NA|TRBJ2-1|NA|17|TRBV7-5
TGTGCCAGAAGTCCACGGGACAGGGGGTCATCCTACAATGAGCAGTTCTTC
CARSPRDRGSSYNEQFF
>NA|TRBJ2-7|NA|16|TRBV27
TGTGCCAGCAGTCCGGAAGGATCACGGGGCGCCTACGAGCAGTACTTC
CASSPEGSRGAYEQYF
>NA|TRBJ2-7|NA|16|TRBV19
TGTGCCAGTAGTATTAATTTTCGCGGGGCGTTAGACGAGCAGTACTTC
CASSINFRGALDEQYF
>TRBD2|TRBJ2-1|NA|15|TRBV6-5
TGTGCCAGCAGTTACTCGGGGGAGGGCCTCGTTGAGCAGTTCTTC
CASSYSGEGLVEQFF
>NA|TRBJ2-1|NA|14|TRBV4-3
TGCGCCAGCAGCCACCCCCCCAGCGCTGATGAGCAGTTCTTC
CASSHPPSADEQFF
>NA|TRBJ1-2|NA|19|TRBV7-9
TGTGCCAGCAGCCGCGGAAACCCCGGGACGAAACGTAGTGGATATGGCTACACCTTC
CASSRGNPGTKRSGYGYTF
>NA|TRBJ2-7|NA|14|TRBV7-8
TGTGCCAGCAGCCCCGGAGACAACTCCTACGAGCAGTACTTC
CASSPGDNSYEQYF
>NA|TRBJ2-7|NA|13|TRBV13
TGTGCCAGCAGCTTAGGCCTCCCTGGCGAGCAGTACTTC
CASSLGLPGEQYF
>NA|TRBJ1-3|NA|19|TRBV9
TGTGCCAGCAGCGGACGCCGGGACCGCCGTACCTACTCTGGAAACACCATATATTTT
CASSGRRDRRTYSGNTIYF
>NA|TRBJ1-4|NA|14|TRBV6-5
TGTGCCAGCAAGGGGAGGGGAACTAATGAAAAACTGTTTTTT
CASKGRGTNEKLFF
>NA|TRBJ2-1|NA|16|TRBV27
TGTGCCACCCGGACCCACAAAGTCAGCTCCTACAATGAGCAGTTCTTC
CATRTHKVSSYNEQFF
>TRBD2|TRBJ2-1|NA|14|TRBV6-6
TGTGCCAGCAGTGTCGGGACTAGTCCCGATGAGCAGTTCTTC
CASSVGTSPDEQFF
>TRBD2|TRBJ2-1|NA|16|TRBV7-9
TGTGCCAGCAGCCCCCCTGGACTAGCGGGTTTCAATGAGCAGTTCTTC
CASSPPGLAGFNEQFF
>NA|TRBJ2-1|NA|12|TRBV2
TGTGCCAGCAGTGGCCGTACGAATGAGCAGTTCTTC
CASSGRTNEQFF
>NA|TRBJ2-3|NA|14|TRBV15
TGTGCCACCAGCAGAGGCACAATCACAGATACGCAGTATTTT
CATSRGTITDTQYF
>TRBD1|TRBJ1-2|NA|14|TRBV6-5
TGTGCCAGCAGAGACAGGGCTGGAGGCTATGGCTACACCTTC
CASRDRAGGYGYTF
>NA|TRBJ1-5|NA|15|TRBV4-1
TGCGCCAGCAGCCCTACCAGGGGAGGCAATCAGCCCCAGCATTTT
CASSPTRGGNQPQHF
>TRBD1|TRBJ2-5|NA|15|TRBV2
TGTGCCAGCAGTGGGGGGACAGCCCTCCAAGAGACCCAGTACTTC
CASSGGTALQETQYF
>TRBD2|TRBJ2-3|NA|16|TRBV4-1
TGCGCCAGCAGCCAAGCCAGCGGGAGGGCGATAGATACGCAGTATTTT
CASSQASGRAIDTQYF
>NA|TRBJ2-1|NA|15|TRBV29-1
TGCAGCGTCGCACTCTTGCCAAGGCAAGGCAATGAGCAGTTCTTC
CSVALLPRQGNEQFF
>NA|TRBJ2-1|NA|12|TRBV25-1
TGTGCCAGCAGTGTCTACTACAATGAGCAGTTCTTC
CASSVYYNEQFF
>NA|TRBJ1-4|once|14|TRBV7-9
TGTGCCAGCAGCTTACAGGGTAGTAATGAAAAACTGTTTTTT
CASSLQGSNEKLFF
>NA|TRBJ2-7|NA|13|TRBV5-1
TGCGCCAGCAGTCGCGGACAGCCCTACGAGCAGTACTTC
CASSRGQPYEQYF
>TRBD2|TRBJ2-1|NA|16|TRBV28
TGTGCCAGCAGACCAACGGGACTAGCGAAGAACAATGAGCAGTTCTTC
CASRPTGLAKNNEQFF
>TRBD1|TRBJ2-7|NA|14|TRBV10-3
TGTGCCATCAGTCCGACAGGGGGCTTATACGAGCAGTACTTC
CAISPTGGLYEQYF
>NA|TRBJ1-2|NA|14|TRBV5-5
TGTGCCAGCAGCTTGGCCCTAGATACAAACGGCTACACCTTC
CASSLALDTNGYTF
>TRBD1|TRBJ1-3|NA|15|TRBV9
TGTGCCAGCAGCAGACAGGGGGGCTCTGGAAACACCATATATTTT
CASSRQGGSGNTIYF
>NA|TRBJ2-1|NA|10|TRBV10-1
TGCGCCAGCAGACGTAGTGAGCAGTTCTTC
CASRRSEQFF